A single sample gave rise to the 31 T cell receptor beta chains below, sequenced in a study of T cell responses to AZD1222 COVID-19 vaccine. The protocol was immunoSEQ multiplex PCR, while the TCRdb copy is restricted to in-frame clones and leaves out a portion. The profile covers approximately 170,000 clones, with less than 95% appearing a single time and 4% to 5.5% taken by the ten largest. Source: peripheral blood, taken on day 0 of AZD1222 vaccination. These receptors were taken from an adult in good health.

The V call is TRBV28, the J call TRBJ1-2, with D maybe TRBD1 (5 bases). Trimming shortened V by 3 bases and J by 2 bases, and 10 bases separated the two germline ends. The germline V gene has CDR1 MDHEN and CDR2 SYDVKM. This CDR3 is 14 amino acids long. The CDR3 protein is CASSLEDTNYGYTF. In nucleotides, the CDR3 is TGTGCCAGCAGTTTGGAGGACACCAACTATGGCTACACCTTC.

CDR3 residues: CASGPAYEQYF. The CDR3, as DNA: TGTGCCAGCGGACCTGCTTACGAGCAGTACTTC. The chain links TRBV11-3 to TRBJ2-7; D gene ambiguous. V lost 8 bases, J lost 4 bases, and 9 bases lay in between. Germline V gene sequence: CDR1 SGHNT, CDR2 YENEEA. CDR3 length: 11 amino acids.

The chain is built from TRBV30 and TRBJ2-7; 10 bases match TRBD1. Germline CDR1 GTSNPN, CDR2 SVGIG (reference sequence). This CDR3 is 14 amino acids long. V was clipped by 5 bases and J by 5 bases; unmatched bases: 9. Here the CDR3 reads CAWAVGQGINEQYF. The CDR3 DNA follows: TGTGCCTGGGCGGTGGGACAGGGGATCAACGAGCAGTACTTC.

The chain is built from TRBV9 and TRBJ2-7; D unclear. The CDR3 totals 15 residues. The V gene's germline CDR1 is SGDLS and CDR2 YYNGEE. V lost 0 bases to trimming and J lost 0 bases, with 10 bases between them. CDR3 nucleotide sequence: TGTGCCAGCAGCGTAGGGTCTAGTACCTCCTACGAGCAGTACTTC. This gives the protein CASSVGSSTSYEQYF.

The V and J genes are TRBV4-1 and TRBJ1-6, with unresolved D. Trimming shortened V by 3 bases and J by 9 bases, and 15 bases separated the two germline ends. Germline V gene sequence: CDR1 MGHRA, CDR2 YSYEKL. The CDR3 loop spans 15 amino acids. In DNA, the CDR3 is TGCGCCAGCAGCCATGTCGACCGGGTTAGTTCACCCCTCCACTTT. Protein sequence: CASSHVDRVSSPLHF.

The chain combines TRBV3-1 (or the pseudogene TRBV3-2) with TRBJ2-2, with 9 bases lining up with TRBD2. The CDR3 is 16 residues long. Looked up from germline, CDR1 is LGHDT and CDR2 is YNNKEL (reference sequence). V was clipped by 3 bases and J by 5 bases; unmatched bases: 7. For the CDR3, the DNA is TGTGCCAGCAGCCACTTGGGACTAGCAAATACCGGGGAGCTGTTTTTT. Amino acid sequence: CASSHLGLANTGELFF.

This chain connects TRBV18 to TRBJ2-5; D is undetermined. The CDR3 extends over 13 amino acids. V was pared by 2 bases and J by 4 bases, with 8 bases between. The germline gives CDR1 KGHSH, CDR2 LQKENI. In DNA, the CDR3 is TGTGCCAGCTCACCATCTAGGGTAGAGACCCAGTACTTC. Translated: CASSPSRVETQYF.

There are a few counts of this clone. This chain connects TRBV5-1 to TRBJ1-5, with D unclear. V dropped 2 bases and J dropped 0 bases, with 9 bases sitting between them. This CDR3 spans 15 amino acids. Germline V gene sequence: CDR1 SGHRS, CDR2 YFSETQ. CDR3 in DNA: TGCGCCAGCAGCTTAGACGGTGGTAGCAATCAGCCCCAGCATTTT. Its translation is CASSLDGGSNQPQHF.

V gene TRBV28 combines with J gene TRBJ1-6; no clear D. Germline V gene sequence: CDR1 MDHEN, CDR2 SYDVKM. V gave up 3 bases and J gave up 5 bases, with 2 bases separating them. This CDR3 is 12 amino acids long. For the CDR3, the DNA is TGTGCCAGCAGTTTCGATAATTCACCCCTCCACTTT. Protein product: CASSFDNSPLHF.

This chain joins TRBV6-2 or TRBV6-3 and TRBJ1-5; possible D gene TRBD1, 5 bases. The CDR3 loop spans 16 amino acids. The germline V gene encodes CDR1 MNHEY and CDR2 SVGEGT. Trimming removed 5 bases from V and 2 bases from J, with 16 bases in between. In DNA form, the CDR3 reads TGTGCCAGCAGTCACCCCCTAGGAGGGGGCAATCAGCCCCAGCATTTT. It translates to CASSHPLGGGNQPQHF.

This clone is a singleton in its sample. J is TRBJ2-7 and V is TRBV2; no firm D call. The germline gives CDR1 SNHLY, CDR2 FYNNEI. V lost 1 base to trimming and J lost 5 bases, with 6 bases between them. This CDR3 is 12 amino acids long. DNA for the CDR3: TGTGCCAGCAGTGAAGGCCTCCACGAGCAGTACTTC. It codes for CASSEGLHEQYF.

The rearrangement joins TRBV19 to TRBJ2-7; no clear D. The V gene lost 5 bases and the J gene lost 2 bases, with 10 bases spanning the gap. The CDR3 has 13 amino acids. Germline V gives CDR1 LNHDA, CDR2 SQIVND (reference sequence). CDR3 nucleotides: TGTGCCAGTAGTTCAGACTTTACCTACGAGCAGTACTTC. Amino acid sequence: CASSSDFTYEQYF.

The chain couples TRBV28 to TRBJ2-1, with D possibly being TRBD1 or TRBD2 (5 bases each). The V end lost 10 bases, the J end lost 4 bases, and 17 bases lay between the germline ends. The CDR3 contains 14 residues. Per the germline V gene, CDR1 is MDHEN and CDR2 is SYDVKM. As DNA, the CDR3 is TGTGCCACCGGGTTTAGGGGCGGGTACAATGAGCAGTTCTTC. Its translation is CATGFRGGYNEQFF.

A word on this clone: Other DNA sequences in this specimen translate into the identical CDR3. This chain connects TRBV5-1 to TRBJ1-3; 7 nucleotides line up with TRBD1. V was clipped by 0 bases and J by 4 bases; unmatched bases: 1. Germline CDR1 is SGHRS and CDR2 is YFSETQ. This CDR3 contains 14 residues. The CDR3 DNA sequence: TGCGCCAGCAGCTTGGCGGGACAGGGAAACACCATATATTTT. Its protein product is CASSLAGQGNTIYF.

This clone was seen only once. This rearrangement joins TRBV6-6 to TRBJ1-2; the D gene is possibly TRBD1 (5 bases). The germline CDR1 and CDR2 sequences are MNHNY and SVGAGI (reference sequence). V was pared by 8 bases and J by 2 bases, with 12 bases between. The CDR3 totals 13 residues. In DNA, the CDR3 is TGTGCCAGCGGCCAGGAGGGGAACTATGGCTACACCTTC. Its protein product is CASGQEGNYGYTF.

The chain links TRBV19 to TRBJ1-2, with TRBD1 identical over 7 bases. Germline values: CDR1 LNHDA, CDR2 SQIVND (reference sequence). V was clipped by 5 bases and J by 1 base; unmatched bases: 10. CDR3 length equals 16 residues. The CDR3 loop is CASSSSPGQINYGYTF. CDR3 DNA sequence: TGTGCCAGTAGTTCTTCACCGGGACAGATTAACTATGGCTACACCTTC.

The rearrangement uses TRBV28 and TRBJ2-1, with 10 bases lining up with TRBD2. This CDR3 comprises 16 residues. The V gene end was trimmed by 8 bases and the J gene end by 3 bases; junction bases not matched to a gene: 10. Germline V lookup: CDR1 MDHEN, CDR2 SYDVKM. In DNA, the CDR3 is TGTGCCAGCGAAGCCTTAGCGGGAGGTAACTACAATGAGCAGTTCTTC. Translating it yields CASEALAGGNYNEQFF.

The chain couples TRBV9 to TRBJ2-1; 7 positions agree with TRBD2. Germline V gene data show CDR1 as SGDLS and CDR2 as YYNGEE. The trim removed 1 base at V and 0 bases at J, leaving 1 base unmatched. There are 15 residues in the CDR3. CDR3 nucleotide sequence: TGTGCCAGCAGCGTACTAGCGGTCTCCTACAATGAGCAGTTCTTC. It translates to CASSVLAVSYNEQFF.

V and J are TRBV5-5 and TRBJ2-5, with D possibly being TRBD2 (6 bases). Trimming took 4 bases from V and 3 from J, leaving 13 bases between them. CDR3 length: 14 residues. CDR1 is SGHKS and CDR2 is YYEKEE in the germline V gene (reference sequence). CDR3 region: CASSRYGGEETQYF. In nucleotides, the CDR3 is TGTGCCAGCAGCCGGTACGGGGGAGAAGAGACCCAGTACTTC.

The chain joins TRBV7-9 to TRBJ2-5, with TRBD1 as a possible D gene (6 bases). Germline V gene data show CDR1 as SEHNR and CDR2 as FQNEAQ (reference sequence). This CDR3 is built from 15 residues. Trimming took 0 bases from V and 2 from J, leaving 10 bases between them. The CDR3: CASSLAQGIQETQYF. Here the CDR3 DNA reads TGTGCCAGCAGCTTAGCGCAGGGGATTCAAGAGACCCAGTACTTC.

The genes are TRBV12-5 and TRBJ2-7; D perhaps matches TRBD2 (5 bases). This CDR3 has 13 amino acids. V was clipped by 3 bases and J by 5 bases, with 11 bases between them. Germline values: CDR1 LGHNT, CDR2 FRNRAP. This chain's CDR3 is CASGFGLIDEQYF. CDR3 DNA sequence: TGTGCTAGTGGTTTTGGACTGATCGACGAGCAGTACTTC.

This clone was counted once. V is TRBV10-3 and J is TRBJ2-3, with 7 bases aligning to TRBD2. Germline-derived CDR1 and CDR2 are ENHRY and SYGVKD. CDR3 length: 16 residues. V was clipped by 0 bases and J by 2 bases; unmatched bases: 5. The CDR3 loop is CAISESGAGITDTQYF. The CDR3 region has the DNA TGTGCCATCAGTGAGTCGGGAGCGGGAATCACAGATACGCAGTATTTT.

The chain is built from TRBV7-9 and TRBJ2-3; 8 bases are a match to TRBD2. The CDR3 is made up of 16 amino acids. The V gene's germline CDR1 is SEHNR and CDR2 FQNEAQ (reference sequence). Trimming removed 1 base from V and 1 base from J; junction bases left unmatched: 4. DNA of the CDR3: TGTGCCAGCAGCTTAGACAGCGGGAGTCGCACAGATACGCAGTATTTT. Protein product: CASSLDSGSRTDTQYF.

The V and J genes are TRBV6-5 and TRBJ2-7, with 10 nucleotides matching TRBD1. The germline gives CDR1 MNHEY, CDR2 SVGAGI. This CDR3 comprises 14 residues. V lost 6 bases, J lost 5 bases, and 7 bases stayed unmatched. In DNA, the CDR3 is TGTGCCAGCAGGCCCCGACAGGGGGCCCACGAGCAGTACTTC. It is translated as CASRPRQGAHEQYF.

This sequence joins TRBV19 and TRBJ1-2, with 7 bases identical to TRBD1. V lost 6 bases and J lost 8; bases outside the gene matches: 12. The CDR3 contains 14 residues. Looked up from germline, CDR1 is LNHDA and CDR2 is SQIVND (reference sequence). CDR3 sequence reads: CASRPGRGFRGYTF. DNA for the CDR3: TGTGCCAGTAGGCCTGGCAGGGGGTTTCGAGGCTACACCTTC.

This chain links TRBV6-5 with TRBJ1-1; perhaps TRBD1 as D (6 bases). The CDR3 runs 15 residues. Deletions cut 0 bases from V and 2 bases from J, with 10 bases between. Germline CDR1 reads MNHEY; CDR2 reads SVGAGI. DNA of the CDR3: TGTGCCAGCAGTTACTCGGGCAGGGGAAACACTGAAGCTTTCTTT. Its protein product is CASSYSGRGNTEAFF.

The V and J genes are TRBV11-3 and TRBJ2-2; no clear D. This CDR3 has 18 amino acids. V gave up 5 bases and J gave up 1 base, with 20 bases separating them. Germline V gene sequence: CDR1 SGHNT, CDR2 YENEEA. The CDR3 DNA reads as TGTGCCAGCAGCCTAAAGGGCCACTCCTATCTGAACACCGGGGAGCTGTTTTTT. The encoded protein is CASSLKGHSYLNTGELFF.

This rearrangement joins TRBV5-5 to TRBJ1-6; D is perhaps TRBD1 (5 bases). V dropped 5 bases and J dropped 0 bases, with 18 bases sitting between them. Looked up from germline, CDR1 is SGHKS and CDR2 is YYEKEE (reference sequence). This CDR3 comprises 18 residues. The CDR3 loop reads CASRPGGAASSYNSPLHF. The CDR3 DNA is TGTGCCAGCAGACCGGGAGGGGCTGCCAGCTCCTATAATTCACCCCTCCACTTT.

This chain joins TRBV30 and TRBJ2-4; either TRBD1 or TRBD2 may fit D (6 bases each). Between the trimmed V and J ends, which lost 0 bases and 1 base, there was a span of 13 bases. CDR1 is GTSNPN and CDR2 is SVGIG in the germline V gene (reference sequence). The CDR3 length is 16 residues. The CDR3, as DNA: TGTGCCTGGAGTGTAGGGGGGATCGGGGCCAAAAACATTCAGTACTTC. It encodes CAWSVGGIGAKNIQYF.

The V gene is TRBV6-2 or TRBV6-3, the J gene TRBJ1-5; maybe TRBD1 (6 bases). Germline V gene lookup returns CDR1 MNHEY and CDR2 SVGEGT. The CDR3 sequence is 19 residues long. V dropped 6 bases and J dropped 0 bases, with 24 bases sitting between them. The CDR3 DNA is TGTGCCAGCAGCCATGGCATGGACAGAGCACTTTATAGCAATCAGCCCCAGCATTTT. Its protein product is CASSHGMDRALYSNQPQHF.

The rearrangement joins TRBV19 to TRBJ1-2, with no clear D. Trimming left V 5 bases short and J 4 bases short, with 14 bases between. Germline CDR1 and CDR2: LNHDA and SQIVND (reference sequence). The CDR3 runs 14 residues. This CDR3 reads CASSGYGVGYGYTF. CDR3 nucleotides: TGTGCCAGTAGTGGCTATGGGGTCGGCTATGGCTACACCTTC.